These 13 T cell receptor beta chains came from one sample sequenced in a study of blood T cell repertoires in COVID-19. Libraries were prepared by immunoSEQ multiplex PCR; TCRdb keeps only in-frame clonotypes and omits some of them. The table includes about 290,000 clones, 85% detected once. Sequenced: peripheral blood. These receptors originate from a woman between 45 and 60 years old with active or convalescent COVID-19.

A word on this clone: Other nucleotide sequences from this sample produce the same CDR3. V and J are TRBV6-1 and TRBJ1-1; tentative D call: TRBD1 (5 bases). Germline lookup yields CDR1 MNHNS and CDR2 SASEGT. This CDR3 has 14 amino acids. V gave up 0 bases and J gave up 5 bases, with 10 bases separating them. The CDR3 loop is CASSEAQGGTEAFF. CDR3 nucleotide sequence: TGTGCCAGCAGTGAAGCTCAGGGAGGGACTGAAGCTTTCTTT.

This clone was counted only a few times. The chain links TRBV14 to TRBJ2-1; possibly TRBD2 for D (5 bases). In germline, CDR1 is SGHDN, CDR2 FVKESK. The CDR3 contains 13 residues. V lost 0 bases, J lost 12 bases, and 12 bases lay in between. The CDR3 nucleotides read TGTGCCAGCAGCCAAGAGTGGCGCCGGGGGCAGTTCTTC. Translation: CASSQEWRRGQFF.

The rearrangement links TRBV7-9 to TRBJ2-3, with TRBD2 matching 8 bases. V lost 7 bases, J lost 2 bases, and 2 bases stayed unmatched. Germline assignment: CDR1 SEHNR and CDR2 FQNEAQ (reference sequence). The CDR3 loop spans 13 amino acids. The CDR3 nucleotides read TGTGCCAGCAAACTAGCGGTCACAGATACGCAGTATTTT. Amino acids: CASKLAVTDTQYF.

The V and J genes are TRBV5-1 and TRBJ1-4; D is unresolved. This CDR3 is built from 14 residues. Between the trimmed V and J ends, which lost 7 bases and 2 bases, there was a span of 12 bases. The germline gives CDR1 SGHRS, CDR2 YFSETQ. The CDR3 DNA reads TGCGCCAGCGCTTGGCAGTATACTAATGAAAAACTGTTTTTT. Encoded protein: CASAWQYTNEKLFF.

This clone was found a few times. V usage is TRBV6-5 and J usage is TRBJ1-2; tentatively, D is TRBD1 (5 bases). Germline lookup yields CDR1 MNHEY and CDR2 SVGAGI. Trimming removed 2 bases at V and 4 bases at J, with 8 bases between. The CDR3 is 13 residues long. The CDR3 loop is CASSYGDSYGYTF. CDR3 in DNA: TGTGCCAGCAGTTACGGTGACAGCTATGGCTACACCTTC.

This clone was detected a few times. V is TRBV25-1 and J is TRBJ2-7; TRBD1 agrees at 8 bases. CDR1 MGHDK and CDR2 SYGVNS come from the germline V gene. Trimming at V came to 5 bases and at J to 2 bases, leaving 11 bases not matched to a gene. The CDR3 consists of 16 residues. The CDR3 DNA reads TGTGCCAGCAGTCCAAAAGGGACAGGAGGGACCTACGAGCAGTACTTC. It is translated as CASSPKGTGGTYEQYF.

The rearrangement links TRBV18 to TRBJ1-2, with 9 positions matching TRBD1. V dropped 3 bases and J dropped 2; count of bases not matched to a gene: 7. The CDR3 runs to 16 residues. CDR1 is KGHSH, CDR2 LQKENI, per germline. For the CDR3, the DNA is TGTGCCAGCTCACCCCTACCGGGACAGGGAAACTATGGCTACACCTTC. Translation: CASSPLPGQGNYGYTF.

This chain joins TRBV6-5 and TRBJ1-5; 8 positions agree with TRBD1. The V segment lost 7 bases and the J segment 4 bases; nucleotides outside the gene matches: 6. Germline-derived CDR1 and CDR2 are MNHEY and SVGAGI. This CDR3 is 14 amino acids long. Here the CDR3 reads CASKTGTGNQPQHF. Here the CDR3 DNA reads TGTGCCAGCAAAACCGGGACAGGAAATCAGCCCCAGCATTTT.

The J gene is TRBJ1-2, the V gene TRBV25-1, with D uncertain. The ends were cut back, 4 bases at V and 4 bases at J, with 16 bases in the middle. Germline V gene lookup returns CDR1 MGHDK and CDR2 SYGVNS. The CDR3 runs to 15 residues. The CDR3 region is CASSGGIRLTYGYTF. CDR3 in DNA: TGTGCCAGCAGTGGCGGTATACGACTAACCTATGGCTACACCTTC.

V is TRBV30 and J is TRBJ1-2; D is unclear. The germline V gene encodes CDR1 GTSNPN and CDR2 SVGIG (reference sequence). V was cut by 5 bases and J by 1 base, with 5 bases left in between. CDR3 length: 11 residues. The CDR3 coding sequence is TGTGCCTGGCAGCGTAACTATGGCTACACCTTC. Protein product: CAWQRNYGYTF. Full variable domain (rest looked up from reference TRBV30 and TRBJ1-2): SQTIHQWPATLVQPVGSPLSLECTVEGTSNPNLYWYRQAAGRGLQLLFYSVGIGQISSEVPQNLSASRPQDRQFILSSKKLLLSDSGFYLCAWQRNYGYTFGSGTRLTVV.

A note on this clone: Other DNA sequences within the sample encode an identical CDR3. The DNA for the CDR3 is TGTGCCAGCAGCTTCAGCGGGAGGGCCGGGAATGAGCAGTTCTTC. Translation gives CASSFSGRAGNEQFF. The V call is TRBV5-4, the J call TRBJ2-1; 10 bases are shared with TRBD2. After removal of 2 bases from V and 7 bases from J, the junction contained 6 bases not matched to a gene. CDR1 SGHNT and CDR2 YYREEE come from the germline V gene (reference sequence). This CDR3 region has 15 residues.

V usage is TRBV19 and J usage is TRBJ1-5; unclear D gene. CDR3 length equals 13 residues. The germline V gene has CDR1 LNHDA and CDR2 SQIVND (reference sequence). With 5 bases removed from V and 6 bases from J, the gap between germline ends came to 11 bases. CDR3 DNA: TGTGCCAGTAGTCTTGGGGAGAGTCAGCCCCAGCATTTT. Translated: CASSLGESQPQHF.

This clone was observed once. The CDR3, as DNA: TGTGCCACCAGTGCCGGGGCCGGGAGGGCTGGTCAAGAGACCCAGTACTTC. Its protein is CATSAGAGRAGQETQYF. V usage is TRBV24-1 and J usage is TRBJ2-5; 8 bases agree with TRBD2. CDR1 KGHDR and CDR2 SFDVKD come from the germline V gene. The CDR3 has 17 amino acids. V dropped 5 bases and J dropped 2; count of bases not matched to a gene: 12.